Listed below are T cell receptor beta chains from one sample, sequenced in a study of shared clonotypes between healthy human individuals. TCRdb's table, derived via immunoSEQ multiplex PCR, lists solely in-frame clones and lacks some. The table shows fewer than 3 million clones, with under 95% occurring only once. Sequencing was carried out using naive CD4+ T cells from PBMCs. All receptors come from a man younger than 30 in good health. Some clones in this sample may be carry-over from other donors' samples. CDR3s include the opening cysteine and the closing phenylalanine or tryptophan. Each record gives: CDR3 length, J gene, V gene, D gene, CDR3 DNA, CDR3 protein. A D gene is named only where the DNA matches it firmly.

len: 12; j_gene: TRBJ2-7; v_gene: TRBV28; d_gene: TRBD1; CDR3nt: TGTGCCAGCAGCTCGACAGGGAACGAGCAGTACTTC; CDR3aa: CASSSTGNEQYF
len: 12; j_gene: TRBJ1-3; v_gene: TRBV28; d_gene: NA; CDR3nt: TGTGCCAGCAGTTTTGGTAGAAACACCATATATTTT; CDR3aa: CASSFGRNTIYF
len: 15; j_gene: TRBJ2-6; v_gene: TRBV5-4; d_gene: NA; CDR3nt: TGTGCCAGCAGCCCTAATTGGCCTGGGGCCAACGTCCTGACTTTC; CDR3aa: CASSPNWPGANVLTF
len: 15; j_gene: TRBJ2-6; v_gene: TRBV19; d_gene: NA; CDR3nt: TGTGCCAGTAGTTCTCTGACAGGGAGGGGCAACGTCCTGACTTTC; CDR3aa: CASSSLTGRGNVLTF
len: 12; j_gene: TRBJ1-1; v_gene: TRBV30; d_gene: NA; CDR3nt: TGTGCCTGGAGTGTGTTTTCCACTGAAGCTTTCTTT; CDR3aa: CAWSVFSTEAFF
len: 17; j_gene: TRBJ2-6; v_gene: TRBV19; d_gene: TRBD1; CDR3nt: TGTGCCAGTAGTCCCCCGGACAGGGAACCTGGGGCCAACGTCCTGACTTTC; CDR3aa: CASSPPDREPGANVLTF
len: 13; j_gene: TRBJ1-3; v_gene: TRBV7-6; d_gene: TRBD1; CDR3nt: TGTGCCACACGACAGGGACCTGGAAACACCATATATTTT; CDR3aa: CATRQGPGNTIYF
len: 13; j_gene: TRBJ1-1; v_gene: TRBV18; d_gene: NA; CDR3nt: TGTGCCAGCTCCCCGAGGGCCAACACTGAAGCTTTCTTT; CDR3aa: CASSPRANTEAFF
len: 13; j_gene: TRBJ1-2; v_gene: TRBV5-1; d_gene: NA; CDR3nt: TGCGCCAGCAGCTTGGAAGGGGCGCAGGGCTACACCTTC; CDR3aa: CASSLEGAQGYTF
len: 12; j_gene: TRBJ2-3; v_gene: TRBV11-2; d_gene: NA; CDR3nt: TGTGCCAGCAGCTCTAACTCGGATACGCAGTATTTT; CDR3aa: CASSSNSDTQYF
len: 17; j_gene: TRBJ2-7; v_gene: TRBV28; d_gene: TRBD2; CDR3nt: TGTGCCAGCAGGACCGAACAACTAGCGGGAGGGCGTAGCGAGCAGTACTTC; CDR3aa: CASRTEQLAGGRSEQYF
len: 13; j_gene: TRBJ1-2; v_gene: TRBV7-9; d_gene: NA; CDR3nt: TGTGCCAGCAGAATCGACAGGACCTATGGCTACACCTTC; CDR3aa: CASRIDRTYGYTF
len: 14; j_gene: TRBJ2-5; v_gene: TRBV5-1; d_gene: TRBD1; CDR3nt: TGCGCCAGCCGCTGGACAGGGACACAAGAGACCCAGTACTTC; CDR3aa: CASRWTGTQETQYF
len: 14; j_gene: TRBJ2-7; v_gene: TRBV28; d_gene: TRBD1; CDR3nt: TGTGCCAGCAGCGATGCCGGGACAGACTACGAGCAGTACTTC; CDR3aa: CASSDAGTDYEQYF
len: 17; j_gene: TRBJ2-7; v_gene: TRBV4-2; d_gene: TRBD1; CDR3nt: TGTGCCAGCAGCCAATCCTCCACAGGGGCGAACCCCTACGAGCAGTACTTC; CDR3aa: CASSQSSTGANPYEQYF